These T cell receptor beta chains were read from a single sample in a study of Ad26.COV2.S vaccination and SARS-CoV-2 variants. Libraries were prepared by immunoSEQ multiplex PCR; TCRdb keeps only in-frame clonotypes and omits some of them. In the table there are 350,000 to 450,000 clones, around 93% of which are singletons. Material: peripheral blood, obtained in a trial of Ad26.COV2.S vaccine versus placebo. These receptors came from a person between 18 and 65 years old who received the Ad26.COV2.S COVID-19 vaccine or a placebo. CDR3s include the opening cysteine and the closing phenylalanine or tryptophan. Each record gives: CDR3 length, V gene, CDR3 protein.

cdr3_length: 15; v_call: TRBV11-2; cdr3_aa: CASSSLYTGNTEAFF
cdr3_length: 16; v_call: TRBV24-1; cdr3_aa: CATSDPGQGETDTQYF
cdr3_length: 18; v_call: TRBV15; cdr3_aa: CATSRNPPGLVGQETQYF
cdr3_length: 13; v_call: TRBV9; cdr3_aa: CASSVPGNTEAFF
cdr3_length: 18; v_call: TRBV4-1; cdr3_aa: CASSQGRPLAGGNNEQFF
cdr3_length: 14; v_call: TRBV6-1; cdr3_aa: CASSEIGGPYEQYF
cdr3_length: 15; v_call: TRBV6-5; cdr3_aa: CASSTGGALLHEQYF
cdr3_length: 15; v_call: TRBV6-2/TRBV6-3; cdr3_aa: CASSSHTLANVEQYF
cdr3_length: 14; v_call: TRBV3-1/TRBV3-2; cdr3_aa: CASSPRGRRTEAFF
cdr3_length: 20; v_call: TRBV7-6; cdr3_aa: CASSGPGLAGEMASTDTQYF
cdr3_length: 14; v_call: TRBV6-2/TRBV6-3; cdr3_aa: CASSKTAVNSPLHF
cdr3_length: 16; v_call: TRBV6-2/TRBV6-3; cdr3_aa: CASSFVFYWGKETQYF
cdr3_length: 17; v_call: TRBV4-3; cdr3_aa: CASSRTSGGRNTGELFF
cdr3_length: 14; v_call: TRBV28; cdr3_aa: CASSLDDRDQPQHF
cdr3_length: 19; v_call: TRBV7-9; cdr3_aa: CASSLGRVLTPGGGYGYTF
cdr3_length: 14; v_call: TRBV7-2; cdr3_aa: CASSLTGGTDTQYF
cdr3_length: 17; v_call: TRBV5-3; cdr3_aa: CARSLRQNTFSGNTIYF
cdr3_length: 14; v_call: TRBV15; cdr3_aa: CATSRVAGNQPQHF
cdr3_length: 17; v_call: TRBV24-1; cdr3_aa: CATSDLQGRGVDNEQFF
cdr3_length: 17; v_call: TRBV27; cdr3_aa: CASSSTGTGSSGNTIYF
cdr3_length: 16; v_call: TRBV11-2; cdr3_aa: CASSLDGHSLNTEAFF
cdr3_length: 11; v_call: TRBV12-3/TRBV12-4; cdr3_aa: CASSLAGEQFF
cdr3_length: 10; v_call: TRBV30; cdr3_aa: CAWSDTQQYF
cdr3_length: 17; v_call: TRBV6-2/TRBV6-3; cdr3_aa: CASSPTGHPNVVTTIYF
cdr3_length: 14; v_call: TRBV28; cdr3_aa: CASSMTVLNEKLFF
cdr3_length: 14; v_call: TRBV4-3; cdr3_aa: CASSLAGGGDTQYF
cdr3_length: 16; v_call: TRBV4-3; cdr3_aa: CASSQAPHPSSYEQYF
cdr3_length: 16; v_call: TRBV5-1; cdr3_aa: CASSFGQGIHTGELFF
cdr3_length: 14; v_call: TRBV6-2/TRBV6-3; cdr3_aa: CASSGTSGQETQYF
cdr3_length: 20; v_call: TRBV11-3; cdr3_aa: CASSCFRGRPSPRRSYGYTF
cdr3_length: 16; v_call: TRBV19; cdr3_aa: CASNSGTTVSGNTIYF
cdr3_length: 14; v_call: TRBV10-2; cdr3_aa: CASRGQSVGDGYTF
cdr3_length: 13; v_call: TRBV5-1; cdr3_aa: CASSLAGVTEAFF
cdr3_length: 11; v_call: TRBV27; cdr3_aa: CASSLYNEQFF
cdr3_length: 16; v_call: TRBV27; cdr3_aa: CASSPRGSSSYNEQFF
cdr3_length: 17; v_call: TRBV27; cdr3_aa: CASSLYSAGQGGYEQYF
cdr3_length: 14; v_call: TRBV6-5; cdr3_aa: CASSYTVGVTEAFF
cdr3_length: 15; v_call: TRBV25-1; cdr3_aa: CASSPRGRLTETQYF
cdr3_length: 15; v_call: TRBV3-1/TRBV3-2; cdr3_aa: CASSQDSRNTGELFF
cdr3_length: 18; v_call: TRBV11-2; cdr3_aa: CASSLGPRQGRENYGYTF
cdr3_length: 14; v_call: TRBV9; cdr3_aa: CASSVGWTDQPQHF
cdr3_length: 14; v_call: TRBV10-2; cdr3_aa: CASSESIVNQPQHF
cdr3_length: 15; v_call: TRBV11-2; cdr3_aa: CASSLGTGLNTEAFF
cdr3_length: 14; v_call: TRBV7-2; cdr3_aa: CASSLGAANTEAFF
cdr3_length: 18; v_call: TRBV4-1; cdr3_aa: CASSQDTLGTGYNSPLHF
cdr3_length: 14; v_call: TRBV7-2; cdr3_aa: CASSPGQGRDEQYF
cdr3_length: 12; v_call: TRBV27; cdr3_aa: CASSLRTGELFF
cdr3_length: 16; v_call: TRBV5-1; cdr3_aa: CASSLAPGLYSYEQYF
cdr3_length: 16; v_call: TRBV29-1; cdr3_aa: CSVVRGLVGAKNIQYF
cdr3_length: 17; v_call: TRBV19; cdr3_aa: CASSIHYVETVYYGYTF
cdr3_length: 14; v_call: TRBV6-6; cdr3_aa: CASSRAGVLEGYTF
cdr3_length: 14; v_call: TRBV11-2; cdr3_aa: CASSLWLAKNIQYF
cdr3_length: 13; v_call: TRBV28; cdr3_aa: CASSPQGNEKLFF
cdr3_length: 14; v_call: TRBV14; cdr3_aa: CASSHLGTSYEQYF
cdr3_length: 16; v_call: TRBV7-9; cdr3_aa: CASSSGDPGYSYEQYF